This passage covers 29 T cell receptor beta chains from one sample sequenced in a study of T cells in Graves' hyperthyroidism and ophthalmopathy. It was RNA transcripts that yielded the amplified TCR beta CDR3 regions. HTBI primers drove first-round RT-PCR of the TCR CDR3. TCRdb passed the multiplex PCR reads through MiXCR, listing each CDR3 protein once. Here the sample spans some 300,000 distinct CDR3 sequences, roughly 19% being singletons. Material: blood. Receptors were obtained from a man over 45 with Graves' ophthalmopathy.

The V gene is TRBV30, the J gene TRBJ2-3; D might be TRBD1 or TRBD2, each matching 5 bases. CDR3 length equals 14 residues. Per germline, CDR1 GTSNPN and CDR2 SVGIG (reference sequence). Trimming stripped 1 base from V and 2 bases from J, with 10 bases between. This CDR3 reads CAWSASGHTDTQYF. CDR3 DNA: TGTGCCTGGAGTGCGAGCGGACACACAGATACGCAGTATTTT.

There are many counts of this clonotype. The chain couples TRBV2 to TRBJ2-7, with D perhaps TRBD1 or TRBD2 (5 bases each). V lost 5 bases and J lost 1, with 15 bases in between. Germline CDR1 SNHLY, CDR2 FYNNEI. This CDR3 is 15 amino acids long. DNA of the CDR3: TGTGCCAGCAGTTGGGACGGAAGCCCTTCCTACGAGCAGTACTTC. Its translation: CASSWDGSPSYEQYF. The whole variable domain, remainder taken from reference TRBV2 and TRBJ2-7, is EPEVTQTPSHQVTQMGQEVILRCVPISNHLYFYWYRQILGQKVEFLVSFYNNEISEKSEIFDDQFSVERPDGSNFTLKIRSTKLEDSAMYFCASSWDGSPSYEQYFGPGTRLTVT.

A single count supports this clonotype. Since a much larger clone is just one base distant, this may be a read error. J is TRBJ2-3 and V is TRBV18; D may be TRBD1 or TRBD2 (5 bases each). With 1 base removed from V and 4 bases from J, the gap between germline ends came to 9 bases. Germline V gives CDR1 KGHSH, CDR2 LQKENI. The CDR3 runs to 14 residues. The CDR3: CASSPLGESDTQYF. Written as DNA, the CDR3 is TGTGCCAGCTCACCACTGGGGGAGTCAGATACGCAGTATTTT. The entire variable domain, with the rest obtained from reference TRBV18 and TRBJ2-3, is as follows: NAGVMQNPRHLVRRRGQEARLRCSPMKGHSHVYWYRQLPEEGLKFMVYLQKENIIDESGMPKERFSAEFPKEGPSILRIQQVVRGDSAAYFCASSPLGESDTQYFGPGTRLTVL.

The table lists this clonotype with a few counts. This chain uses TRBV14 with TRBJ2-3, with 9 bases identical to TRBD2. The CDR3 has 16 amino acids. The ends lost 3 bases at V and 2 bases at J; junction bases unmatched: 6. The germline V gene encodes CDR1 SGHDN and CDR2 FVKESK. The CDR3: CASSQQTSGFTDTQYF. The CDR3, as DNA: TGTGCCAGCAGCCAGCAGACTAGCGGATTCACAGATACGCAGTATTTT.

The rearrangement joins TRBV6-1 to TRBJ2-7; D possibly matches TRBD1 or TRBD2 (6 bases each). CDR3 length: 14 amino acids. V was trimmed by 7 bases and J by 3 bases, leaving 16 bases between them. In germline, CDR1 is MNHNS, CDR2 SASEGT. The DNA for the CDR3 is TGTGCCAGCACACCGGCGGAGGGGGACTACGAGCAGTACTTC. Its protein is CASTPAEGDYEQYF.

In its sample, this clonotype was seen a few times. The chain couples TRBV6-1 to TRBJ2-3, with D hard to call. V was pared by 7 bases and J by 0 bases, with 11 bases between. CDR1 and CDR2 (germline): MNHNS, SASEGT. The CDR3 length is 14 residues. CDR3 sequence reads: CASKEESSTDTQYF. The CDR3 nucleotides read TGTGCCAGCAAGGAAGAGTCTAGCACAGATACGCAGTATTTT.

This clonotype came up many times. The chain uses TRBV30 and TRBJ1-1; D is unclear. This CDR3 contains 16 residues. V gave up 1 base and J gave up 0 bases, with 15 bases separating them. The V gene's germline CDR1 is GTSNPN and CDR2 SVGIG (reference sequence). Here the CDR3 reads CAWSGARRGVNTEAFF. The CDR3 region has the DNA TGTGCCTGGAGTGGGGCCCGAAGAGGTGTGAACACTGAAGCTTTCTTT.

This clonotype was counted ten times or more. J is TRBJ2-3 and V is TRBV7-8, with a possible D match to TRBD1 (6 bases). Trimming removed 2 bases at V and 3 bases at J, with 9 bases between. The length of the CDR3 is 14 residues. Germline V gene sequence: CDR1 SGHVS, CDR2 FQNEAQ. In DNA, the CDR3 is TGTGCCAGCAGCTTAATCACAGGGACAGATACGCAGTATTTT. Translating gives CASSLITGTDTQYF. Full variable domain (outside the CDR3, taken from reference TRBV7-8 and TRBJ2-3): GAGVSQSPRYKVAKRGQDVALRCDPISGHVSLFWYQQALGQGPEFLTYFQNEAQLDKSGLPSDRFFAERPEGSVSTLKIQRTQQEDSAVYLCASSLITGTDTQYFGPGTRLTVL.

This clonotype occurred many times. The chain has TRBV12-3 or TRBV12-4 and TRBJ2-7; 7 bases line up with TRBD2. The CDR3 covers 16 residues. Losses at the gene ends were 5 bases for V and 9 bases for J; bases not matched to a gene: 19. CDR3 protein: CASSPPRGGPALWQYF. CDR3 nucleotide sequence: TGTGCCAGCAGTCCCCCCCGGGGAGGGCCAGCCCTTTGGCAGTACTTC.

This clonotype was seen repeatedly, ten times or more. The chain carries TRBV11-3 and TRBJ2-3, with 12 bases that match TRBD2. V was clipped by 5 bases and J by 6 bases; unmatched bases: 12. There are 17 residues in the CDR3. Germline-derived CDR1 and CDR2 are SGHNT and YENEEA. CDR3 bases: TGTGCCAGCAGCCTCCGGACTAGCGGGACCTCCACCGATACGCAGTATTTT. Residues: CASSLRTSGTSTDTQYF.

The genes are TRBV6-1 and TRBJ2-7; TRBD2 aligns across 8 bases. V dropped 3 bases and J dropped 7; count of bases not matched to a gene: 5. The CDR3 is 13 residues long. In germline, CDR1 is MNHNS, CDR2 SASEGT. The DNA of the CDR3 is TGTGCCAGCAGTGACGGACGGGGGGGAGAGCAGTACTTC. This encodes CASSDGRGGEQYF.

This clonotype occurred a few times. CDR3 nucleotide sequence: TGCGCCAGCGGGGGGCTTAAAGCACAAGAGACCCAGTACTTC. It is translated as CASGGLKAQETQYF. This chain uses TRBV5-1 with TRBJ2-5, with D tentatively TRBD1 or TRBD2 (6 bases each). Germline CDR1 and CDR2: SGHRS and YFSETQ. The CDR3 has 14 residues. With 7 bases removed from V and 2 bases from J, the gap between germline ends came to 15 bases.

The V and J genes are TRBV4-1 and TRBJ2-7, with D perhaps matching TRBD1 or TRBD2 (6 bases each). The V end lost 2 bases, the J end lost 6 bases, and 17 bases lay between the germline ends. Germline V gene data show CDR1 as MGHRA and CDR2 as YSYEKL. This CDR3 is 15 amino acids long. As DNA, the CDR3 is TGCGCCAGCAGCCAATTTGTGGGGGGCCAAGGCGAGCAGTACTTC. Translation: CASSQFVGGQGEQYF.

For the CDR3, the DNA is TGTGCCAGTAGTAAGGCGCTAGCTCTCGACGAGCAGTACTTC. This encodes CASSKALALDEQYF. V and J are TRBV19 and TRBJ2-7; possibly TRBD2 for D (5 bases). There are 14 residues in the CDR3. Between the trimmed V and J ends, which lost 4 bases and 5 bases, there was a span of 15 bases. The germline gives CDR1 LNHDA, CDR2 SQIVND (reference sequence).

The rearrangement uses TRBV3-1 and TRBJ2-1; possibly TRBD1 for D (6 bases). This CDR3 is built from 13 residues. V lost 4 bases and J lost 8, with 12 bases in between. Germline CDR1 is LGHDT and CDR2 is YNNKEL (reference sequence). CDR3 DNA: TGTGCCAGCAGCCTCAGGGGTGGTGATGAGCAGTTCTTC. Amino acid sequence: CASSLRGGDEQFF.

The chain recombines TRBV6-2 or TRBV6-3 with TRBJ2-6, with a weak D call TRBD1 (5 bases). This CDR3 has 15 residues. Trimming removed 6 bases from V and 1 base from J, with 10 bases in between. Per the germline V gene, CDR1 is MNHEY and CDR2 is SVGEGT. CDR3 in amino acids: CASSYWTSGANVLTF. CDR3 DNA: TGTGCCAGCAGCTATTGGACATCTGGGGCCAACGTCCTGACTTTC.

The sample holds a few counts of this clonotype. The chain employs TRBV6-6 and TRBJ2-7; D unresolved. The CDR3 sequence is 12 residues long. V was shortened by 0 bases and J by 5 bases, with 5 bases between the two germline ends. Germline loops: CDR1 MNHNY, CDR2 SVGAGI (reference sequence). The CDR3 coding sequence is TGTGCCAGCAGTTACTCGGATAACGAGCAGTACTTC. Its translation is CASSYSDNEQYF.

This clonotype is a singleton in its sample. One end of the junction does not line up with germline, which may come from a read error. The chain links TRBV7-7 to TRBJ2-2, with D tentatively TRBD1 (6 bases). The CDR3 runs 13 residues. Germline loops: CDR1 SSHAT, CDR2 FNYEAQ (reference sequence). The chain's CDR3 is CASSLEGGGELFF. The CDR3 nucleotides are TGTGCTAGCAGCCTGGAAGGGGGCGGGGAGCTGTTTTTT.

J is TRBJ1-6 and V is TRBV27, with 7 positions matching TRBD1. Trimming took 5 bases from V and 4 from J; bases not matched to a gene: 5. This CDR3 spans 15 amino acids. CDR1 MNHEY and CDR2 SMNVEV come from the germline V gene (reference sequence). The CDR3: CASSLGTAYNSPLHF. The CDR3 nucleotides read TGTGCCAGCAGTCTAGGGACAGCATATAATTCACCCCTCCACTTT.

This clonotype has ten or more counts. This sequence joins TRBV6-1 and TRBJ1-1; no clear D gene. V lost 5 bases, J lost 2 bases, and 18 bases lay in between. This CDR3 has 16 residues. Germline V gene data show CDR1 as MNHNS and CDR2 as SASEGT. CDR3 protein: CASSLADMLLNTEAFF. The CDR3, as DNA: TGTGCCAGCAGTCTAGCCGACATGCTTTTAAACACTGAAGCTTTCTTT.

The CDR3 protein is CATRGQGAEAFF. CDR3 nucleotides: TGTGCCACCCGGGGACAGGGGGCTGAAGCTTTCTTT. V gene TRBV24-1 combines with J gene TRBJ1-1; the match to TRBD1 covers 11 bases. Looked up from germline, CDR1 is KGHDR and CDR2 is SFDVKD. The CDR3 extends over 12 amino acids. Germline trimming cut 9 bases from V and 6 bases from J; bases unmatched to any gene: 2.

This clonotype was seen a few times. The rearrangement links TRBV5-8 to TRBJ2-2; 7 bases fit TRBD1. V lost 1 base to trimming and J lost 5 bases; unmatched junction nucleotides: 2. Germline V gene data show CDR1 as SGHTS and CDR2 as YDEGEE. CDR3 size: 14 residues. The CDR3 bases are TGTGCCAGCAGCTTGCAGGGGGTAACCGGGGAGCTGTTTTTT. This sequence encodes CASSLQGVTGELFF.

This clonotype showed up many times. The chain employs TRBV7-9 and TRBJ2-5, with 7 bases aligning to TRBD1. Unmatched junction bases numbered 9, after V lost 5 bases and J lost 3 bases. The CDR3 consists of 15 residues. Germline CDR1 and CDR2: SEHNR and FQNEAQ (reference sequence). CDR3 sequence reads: CASSLRDSVKETQYF. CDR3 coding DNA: TGTGCCAGCAGCCTCCGGGACAGTGTAAAAGAGACCCAGTACTTC.

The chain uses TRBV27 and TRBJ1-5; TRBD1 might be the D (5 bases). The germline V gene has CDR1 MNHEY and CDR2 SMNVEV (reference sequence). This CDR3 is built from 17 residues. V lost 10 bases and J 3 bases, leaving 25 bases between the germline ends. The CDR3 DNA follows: TGTGCCACCAACCTGGGGCCTTTATCGGTGGACAATCAGCCCCAGCATTTT. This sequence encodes CATNLGPLSVDNQPQHF.

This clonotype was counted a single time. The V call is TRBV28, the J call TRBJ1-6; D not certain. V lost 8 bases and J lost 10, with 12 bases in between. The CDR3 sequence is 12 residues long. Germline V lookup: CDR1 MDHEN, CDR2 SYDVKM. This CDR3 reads CASFRLSSPLHF. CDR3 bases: TGTGCCAGCTTTAGGCTTTCCTCACCCCTCCACTTT.

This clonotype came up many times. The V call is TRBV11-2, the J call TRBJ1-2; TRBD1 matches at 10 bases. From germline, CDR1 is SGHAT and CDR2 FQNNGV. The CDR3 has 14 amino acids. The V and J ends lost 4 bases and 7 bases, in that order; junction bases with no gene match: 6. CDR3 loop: CASSWDRGDAGYTF. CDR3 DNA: TGTGCCAGCAGCTGGGACAGGGGAGACGCTGGCTACACCTTC.

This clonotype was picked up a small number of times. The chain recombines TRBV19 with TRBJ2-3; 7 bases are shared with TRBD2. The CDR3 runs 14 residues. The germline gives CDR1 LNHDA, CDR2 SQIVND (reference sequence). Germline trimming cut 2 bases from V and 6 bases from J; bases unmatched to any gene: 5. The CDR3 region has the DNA TGTGCCAGTAGTATACAACTAGCGAAGGATACGCAGTATTTT. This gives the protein CASSIQLAKDTQYF. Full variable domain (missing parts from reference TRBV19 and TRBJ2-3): DGGITQSPKYLFRKEGQNVTLSCEQNLNHDAMYWYRQDPGQGLRLIYYSQIVNDFQKGDIAEGYSVSREKKESFPLTVTSAQKNPTAFYLCASSIQLAKDTQYFGPGTRLTVL.

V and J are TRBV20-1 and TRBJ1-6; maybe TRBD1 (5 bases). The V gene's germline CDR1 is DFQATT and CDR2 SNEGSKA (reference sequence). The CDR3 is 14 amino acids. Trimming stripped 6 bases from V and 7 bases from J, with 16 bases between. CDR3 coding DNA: TGCAGTGCCTCCTCTTGGGACGGAAATTCACCCCTCCACTTT. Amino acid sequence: CSASSWDGNSPLHF.

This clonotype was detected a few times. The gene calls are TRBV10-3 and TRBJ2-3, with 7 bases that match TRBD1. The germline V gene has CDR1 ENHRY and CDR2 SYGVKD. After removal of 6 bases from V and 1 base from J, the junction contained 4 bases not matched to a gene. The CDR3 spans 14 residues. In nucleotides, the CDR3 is TGTGCCATCAGACCCGGGACAGGCACAGATACGCAGTATTTT. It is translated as CAIRPGTGTDTQYF.